This T cell receptor beta chain was documented in a study of T cells expressing NK-cell markers. It was by 5'RACE template switching with UMIs that TCR beta cDNA was made. Following a re-call of the 5' RACE reads, TCRdb has one entry per CDR3 protein and lacks DNA. This sample's clone table lists a few hundred thousand distinct CDR3 sequences. Points from the study as a whole: Researchers report these clonotypes also headed the CD3+CD56-NKG2C+ fraction in several donors. The study found dominant NKG2C+ clonotypes at 1.0-7.0% of CD8+ T cells in roughly six donors. Clones of NKG2C+ T cells that had expanded were of unclear HCMV specificity.

The CDR3 contains 13 residues. CDR1 is SGHTA, CDR2 FQGNSA, per germline. As for this clonotype: The antigen is not known.

The chain is built from TRBV7-2 and TRBJ2-5; the D call of TRBD1 rests on TCRdb alone, since no DNA is present to check it. This receptor was taken from a man aged 18-75 years in good health. The specimen sequenced was blood T cells: a sorted CD56 or NKG2C T cell subset, CD4+ or CD8+ T cells, or bulk PBMC T cells (not recorded which). The chain's CDR3 is CASRGQGGETQYF. The full variable domain, in which reference TRBV7-2 and TRBJ2-5 provide the parts outside the CDR3, is GAGVSQSPSNKVTEKGKDVELRCDPISGHTALYWYRQSLGQGLEFLIYFQGNSAPDKSGLPSDRFSAERTGGSVSTLTIQRTQQEDSAVYLCASRGQGGETQYFGPGTRLLVL.